This TCR beta chain derives from a study of cytomegalovirus exposure and HLA in healthy donors. The wider study: The 100 to 150 validation repertoires matched the approximately 700 first-cohort repertoires in platform, a later analysis reported.

Study-level results: Among the CMV-associated chains, three were confirmed in vitro as specific for CMV antigens. The classifier was said to identify cytomegalovirus status with high specificity and sensitivity.

Comment on this clone: As yet, its antigen is unknown.

It was the roughly 130-subject validation cohort, separate from the approximately 700-subject first cohort, to which the donors belonged. Measured with immunoSEQ multiplex PCR; TCRdb has only the in-frame clones, and not every one. The table lists over 150,000 clones, approximately 89% of them singletons. Germline lookup yields CDR1 SGDLS and CDR2 YYNGEE. Trimming left V 3 bases short and J 8 bases short, with 21 bases between. The CDR3 length is 16 residues. Sequenced sample: PBMCs. The sequence was obtained from a woman between 18 and 29 years old in good health and CMV-seropositive. J is TRBJ1-5 and V is TRBV9, with a possible D match to TRBD1 (6 bases). For the CDR3, the DNA is TGTGCCAGCAGCGCGGGGACCTTGTGGGGGCAAGAGCCCCAGCATTTT. It specifies CASSAGTLWGQEPQHF.